This T cell receptor (beta chain) originates from a study of shared clonotypes between healthy human individuals. This CDR3 contains 15 residues. Germline V gene sequence: CDR1 MGHDK, CDR2 SYGVNS. Trimming removed 5 bases from V and 2 bases from J, with 10 bases in between. Clones were sequenced by immunoSEQ multiplex PCR, and TCRdb holds only the in-frame ones, with some missing. The sample has around 2,000,000 clones, 95% seen once. The sequencing sample was made of naive CD4+ T cells sorted from blood. The subset here: CD45RA+ positively selected. The chain joins TRBV25-1 to TRBJ2-6; D is perhaps TRBD2 (6 bases). This receptor was taken from a young man in good health. The CDR3 loop is CASSQPGAGANVLTF. The CDR3 DNA is TGTGCCAGCAGTCAACCGGGGGCTGGGGCCAACGTCCTGACTTTC.